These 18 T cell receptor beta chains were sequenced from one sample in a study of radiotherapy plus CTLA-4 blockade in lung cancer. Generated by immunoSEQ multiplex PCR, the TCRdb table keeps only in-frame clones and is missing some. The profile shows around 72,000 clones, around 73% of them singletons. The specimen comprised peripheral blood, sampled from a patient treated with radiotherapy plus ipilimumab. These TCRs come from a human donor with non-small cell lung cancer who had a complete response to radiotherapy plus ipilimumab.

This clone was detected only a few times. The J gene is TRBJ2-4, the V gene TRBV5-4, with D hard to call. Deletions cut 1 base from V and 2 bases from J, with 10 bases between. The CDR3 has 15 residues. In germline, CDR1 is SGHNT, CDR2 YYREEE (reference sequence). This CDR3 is CASSLKAVTKNIQYF. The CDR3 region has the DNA TGTGCCAGCAGCTTGAAAGCCGTAACCAAAAACATTCAGTACTTC.

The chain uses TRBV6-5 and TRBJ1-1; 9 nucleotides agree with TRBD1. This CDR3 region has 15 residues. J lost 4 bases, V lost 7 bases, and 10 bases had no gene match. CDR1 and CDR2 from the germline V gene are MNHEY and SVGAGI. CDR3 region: CASNLQGTGSTEAFF. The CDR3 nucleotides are TGTGCCAGCAATCTCCAAGGGACAGGGAGCACTGAAGCTTTCTTT.

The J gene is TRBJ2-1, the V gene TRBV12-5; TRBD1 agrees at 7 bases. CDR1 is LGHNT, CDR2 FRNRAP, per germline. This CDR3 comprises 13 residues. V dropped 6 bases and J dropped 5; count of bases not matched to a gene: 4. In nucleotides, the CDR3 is TGTGCTAGTGGCATACAGGGGAACAATGAGCAGTTCTTC. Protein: CASGIQGNNEQFF.

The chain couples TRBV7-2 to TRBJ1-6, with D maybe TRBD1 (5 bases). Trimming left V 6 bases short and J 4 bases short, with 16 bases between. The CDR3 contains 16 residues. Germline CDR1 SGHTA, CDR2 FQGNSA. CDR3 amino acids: CASRRGSSLYNSPLHF. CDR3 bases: TGTGCCAGCAGGCGGGGGTCAAGTTTATATAATTCACCCCTCCACTTT.

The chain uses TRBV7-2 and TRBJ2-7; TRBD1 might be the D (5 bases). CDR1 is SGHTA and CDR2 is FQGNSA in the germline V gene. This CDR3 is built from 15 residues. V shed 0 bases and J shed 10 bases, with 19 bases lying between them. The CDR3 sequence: CASSLARLVMTDQYF. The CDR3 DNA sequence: TGTGCCAGCAGCTTAGCGCGTCTCGTAATGACAGACCAGTACTTC.

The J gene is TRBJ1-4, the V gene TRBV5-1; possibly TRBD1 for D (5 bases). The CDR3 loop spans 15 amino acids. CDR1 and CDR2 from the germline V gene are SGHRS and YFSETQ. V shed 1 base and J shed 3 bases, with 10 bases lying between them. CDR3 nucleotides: TGCGCCAGCAGCTTGTCGGGCAGGGCTAATGAAAAACTGTTTTTT. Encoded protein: CASSLSGRANEKLFF.

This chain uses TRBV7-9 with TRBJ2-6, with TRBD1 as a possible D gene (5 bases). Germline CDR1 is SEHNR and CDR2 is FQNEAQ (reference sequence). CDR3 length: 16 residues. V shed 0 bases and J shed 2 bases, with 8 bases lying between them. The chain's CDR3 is CASSLAQGTGANVLTF. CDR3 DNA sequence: TGTGCCAGCAGCTTAGCGCAGGGTACTGGGGCCAACGTCCTGACTTTC. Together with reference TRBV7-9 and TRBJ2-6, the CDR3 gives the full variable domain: DTGVSQNPRHKITKRGQNVTFRCDPISEHNRLYWYRQTLGQGPEFLTYFQNEAQLEKSRLLSDRFSAERPKGSFSTLEIQRTEQGDSAMYLCASSLAQGTGANVLTFGAGSRLTVL.

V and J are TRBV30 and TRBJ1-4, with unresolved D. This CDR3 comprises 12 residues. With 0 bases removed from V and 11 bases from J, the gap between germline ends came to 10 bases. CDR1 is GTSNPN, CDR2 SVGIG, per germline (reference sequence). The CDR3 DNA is TGTGCCTGGAGTGTCCGACACTCCAAACTGTTTTTT. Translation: CAWSVRHSKLFF.

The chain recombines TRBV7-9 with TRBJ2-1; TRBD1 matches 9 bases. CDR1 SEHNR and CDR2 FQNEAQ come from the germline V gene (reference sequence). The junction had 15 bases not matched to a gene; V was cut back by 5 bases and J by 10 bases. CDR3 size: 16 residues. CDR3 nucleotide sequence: TGTGCCAGCAGCCCAAGAGTGGGGACAGGGCCCAAAGAGCAGTTCTTC. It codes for CASSPRVGTGPKEQFF.

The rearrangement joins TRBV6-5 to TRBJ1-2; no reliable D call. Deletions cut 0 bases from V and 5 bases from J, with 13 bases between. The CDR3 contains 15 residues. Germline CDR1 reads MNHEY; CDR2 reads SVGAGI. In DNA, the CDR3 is TGTGCCAGCAGTTACTCAGAGGGTTGGGAGTATGGCTACACCTTC. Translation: CASSYSEGWEYGYTF.

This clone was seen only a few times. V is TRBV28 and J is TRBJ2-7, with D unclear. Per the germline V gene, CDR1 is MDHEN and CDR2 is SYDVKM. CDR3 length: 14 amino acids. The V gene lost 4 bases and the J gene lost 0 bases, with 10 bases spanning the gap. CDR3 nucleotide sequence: TGTGCCAGCAGTTCCAGACCGGGCTCCTACGAGCAGTACTTC. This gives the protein CASSSRPGSYEQYF.

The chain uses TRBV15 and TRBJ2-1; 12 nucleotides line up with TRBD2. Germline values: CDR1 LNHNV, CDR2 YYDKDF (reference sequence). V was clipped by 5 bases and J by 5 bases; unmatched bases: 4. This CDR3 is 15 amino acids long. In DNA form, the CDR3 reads TGTGCCACCAGCGGGGGACTAGCGGGTAACAATGAGCAGTTCTTC. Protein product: CATSGGLAGNNEQFF.

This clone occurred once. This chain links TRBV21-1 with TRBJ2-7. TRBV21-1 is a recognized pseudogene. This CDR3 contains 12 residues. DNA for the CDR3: TGTGCCAGCAGCAAAGGTCCCACCGAGCAGTACGTC. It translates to CASSKGPTEQYV.

CDR3 DNA: TGTGCCAGTAGTATAAGGGGCGTGAACACCATATATTTT. Translated: CASSIRGVNTIYF. The rearrangement links TRBV19 to TRBJ1-3; D perhaps matches TRBD1 (5 bases). Trimming took 2 bases from V and 7 from J, leaving 9 bases between them. Germline V gives CDR1 LNHDA, CDR2 SQIVND (reference sequence). This CDR3 has 13 residues.

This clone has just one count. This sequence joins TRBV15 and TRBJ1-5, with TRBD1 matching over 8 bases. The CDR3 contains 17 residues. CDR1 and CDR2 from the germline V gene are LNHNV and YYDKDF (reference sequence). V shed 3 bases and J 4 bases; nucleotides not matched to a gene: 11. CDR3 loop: CATSSDRGSEGNQPQHF. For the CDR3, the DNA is TGTGCCACCAGCAGCGACAGGGGAAGTGAGGGTAATCAGCCCCAGCATTTT.

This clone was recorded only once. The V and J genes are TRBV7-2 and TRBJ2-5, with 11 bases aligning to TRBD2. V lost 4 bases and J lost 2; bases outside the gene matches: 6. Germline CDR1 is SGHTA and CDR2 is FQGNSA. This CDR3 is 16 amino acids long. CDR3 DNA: TGTGCCAGCAGCTCCGGGGGACTAGCGGTACAAGAGACCCAGTACTTC. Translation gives CASSSGGLAVQETQYF.

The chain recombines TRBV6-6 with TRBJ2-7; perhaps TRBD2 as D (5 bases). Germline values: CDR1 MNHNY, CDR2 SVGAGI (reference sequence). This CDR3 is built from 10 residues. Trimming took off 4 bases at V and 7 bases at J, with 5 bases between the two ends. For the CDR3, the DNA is TGTGCCAGCAGTTGGAGGGAGCAGTACTTC. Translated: CASSWREQYF.

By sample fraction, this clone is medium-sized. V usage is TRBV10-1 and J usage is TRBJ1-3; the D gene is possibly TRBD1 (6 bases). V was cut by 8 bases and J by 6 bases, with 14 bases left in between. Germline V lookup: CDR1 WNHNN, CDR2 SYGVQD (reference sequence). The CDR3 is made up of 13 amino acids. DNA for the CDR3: TGCGCCAGCCGGGACAATCTGGAAAACACCATATATTTT. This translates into CASRDNLENTIYF.